This T cell receptor (beta chain) was documented in a study of control samples from healthy donors and cancer patients. V lost 5 bases and J 2 bases, leaving 17 bases between the germline ends. From germline, CDR1 is KGHSH and CDR2 LQKENI. The CDR3 is 16 residues long. Libraries were prepared by immunoSEQ multiplex PCR; TCRdb keeps only in-frame clonotypes and omits some of them. The data contain about 89,000 clones, 85% to 90% of them singletons. Sequencing was done on a sample of blood. The V call is TRBV18, the J call TRBJ2-3; TRBD1 might be the D (7 bases). The sequence came from a woman aged 40-49 years in good health. CDR3 DNA sequence: TGTGCCAGCTCATCCCCTCAGGGGGGACCCACAGATACGCAGTATTTT. Translation gives CASSSPQGGPTDTQYF. The full variable domain, rest sourced from reference TRBV18 and TRBJ2-3, is NAGVMQNPRHLVRRRGQEARLRCSPMKGHSHVYWYRQLPEEGLKFMVYLQKENIIDESGMPKERFSAEFPKEGPSILRIQQVVRGDSAAYFCASSSPQGGPTDTQYFGPGTRLTVL.